A single sample gave rise to the 28 T cell receptor beta chains below, sequenced in a study of T cells in Graves' hyperthyroidism and ophthalmopathy. RNA transcripts served as the template for amplifying TCR beta CDR3 regions. TCR CDR3 underwent first-round RT-PCR with the HTBI primer set. TCRdb re-called the multiplex PCR reads with MiXCR, one entry per CDR3 protein. The profile covers 200,000 to 300,000 distinct CDR3 sequences, with roughly a quarter appearing a single time and approximately 35% taken by the ten largest. The source material was blood. The receptors stem from a middle-aged woman with Graves' ophthalmopathy.

Ten or more counts support this clonotype. The V gene is TRBV27, the J gene TRBJ2-6, with D tentatively TRBD1 or TRBD2 (5 bases each). The CDR3 has 15 amino acids. Germline assignment: CDR1 MNHEY and CDR2 SMNVEV (reference sequence). Trimming took 5 bases from V and 0 from J, leaving 8 bases between them. The CDR3 loop reads CASSDGTSGANVLTF. CDR3 in DNA: TGTGCCAGCAGTGACGGGACCTCTGGGGCCAACGTCCTGACTTTC.

In its sample, this clonotype was seen many times. The chain couples TRBV20-1 to TRBJ1-1; D gene ambiguous. The length of the CDR3 is 12 residues. Germline V gene data show CDR1 as DFQATT and CDR2 as SNEGSKA (reference sequence). The ends were cut back, 2 bases at V and 11 bases at J, with 15 bases in the middle. The CDR3 protein is CSARPTFGEAFF. The DNA for the CDR3 is TGCAGTGCTAGACCAACTTTCGGTGAGGCTTTCTTT.

This clonotype was found many times. This chain joins TRBV6-1 and TRBJ2-7; 11 bases map to TRBD2. From germline, CDR1 is MNHNS and CDR2 SASEGT. The junction had 5 bases not matched to a gene; V was cut back by 6 bases and J by 1 base. The CDR3 sequence is 15 residues long. The CDR3 reads CASSGRLAGSYEQYF. For the CDR3, the DNA is TGTGCCAGCAGCGGACGACTAGCGGGGTCCTACGAGCAGTACTTC.

This clonotype appeared a few times. The V and J genes are TRBV7-8 and TRBJ2-5, with 7 bases matching TRBD1. Germline values: CDR1 SGHVS, CDR2 FQNEAQ. The CDR3 loop spans 15 amino acids. The trim removed 2 bases at V and 5 bases at J, leaving 8 bases unmatched. CDR3 amino acids: CASSLHQGVRETQYF. CDR3 DNA: TGTGCCAGCAGCTTACACCAGGGGGTGCGTGAGACCCAGTACTTC.

The V call is TRBV28, the J call TRBJ1-1; 7 positions agree with TRBD1. The CDR3 totals 13 residues. Germline trimming cut 10 bases from V and 2 bases from J; bases unmatched to any gene: 7. Looked up from germline, CDR1 is MDHEN and CDR2 is SYDVKM. The CDR3 DNA reads as TGTGCCACTTCTTCAGGGGGAAACACTGAAGCTTTCTTT. It encodes CATSSGGNTEAFF.

Notes on this clonotype: This may be a read error, as it is one base from a much larger clone. The chain uses TRBV6-2 or TRBV6-3 and TRBJ2-2; D is unclear. Germline lookup yields CDR1 MNHEY and CDR2 SVGEGT. CDR3 length equals 16 residues. Trimming took off 5 bases at V and 2 bases at J, with 15 bases between the two ends. CDR3 in amino acids: CASSQIGRINTGELFF. CDR3 nucleotides: TGTGCCAGCAGTCAGATAGGACGGATTAACACCGGGGAGCTGTTTTTT.

The table lists this clonotype with many counts. The CDR3 bases are TGTGCCAGCAGTTTATTGCTCGGGTCGAGCAATCAGCCCCAGCATTTT. Its translation is CASSLLLGSSNQPQHF. The V call is TRBV28, the J call TRBJ1-5; D unclear. Trimming removed 1 base at V and 1 base at J, with 11 bases between. Per the germline V gene, CDR1 is MDHEN and CDR2 is SYDVKM. The CDR3 spans 16 residues.

The sample holds many counts of this clonotype. This chain joins TRBV7-9 and TRBJ1-1; D not resolved. The CDR3 is 14 residues long. The V gene's germline CDR1 is SEHNR and CDR2 FQNEAQ (reference sequence). V was pared by 5 bases and J by 6 bases, with 16 bases between. CDR3 DNA sequence: TGTGCCAGCAGCCCGAGGTATGGTGAGGCTGAAGCTTTCTTT. Protein: CASSPRYGEAEAFF.

The rearrangement links TRBV9 to TRBJ2-5, with no clear D. The V gene's germline CDR1 is SGDLS and CDR2 YYNGEE. The CDR3 covers 15 residues. The V end was cut by 3 bases, the J end by 0 bases, with 12 bases between. The CDR3 DNA reads as TGTGCCAGCAGCGCCCTAGGCGTCAACCAAGAGACCCAGTACTTC. Encoded protein: CASSALGVNQETQYF.

This clonotype was seen repeatedly, ten times or more. The V gene is TRBV2, the J gene TRBJ2-7; 12 bases line up with TRBD1. V shed 5 bases and J 8 bases; nucleotides not matched to a gene: 4. The germline CDR1 and CDR2 sequences are SNHLY and FYNNEI. CDR3 length: 13 residues. The CDR3 is CASSPGQGAQQYF. The CDR3 DNA is TGTGCCAGCAGTCCGGGACAGGGGGCGCAGCAGTACTTC.

V and J are TRBV18 and TRBJ1-1, with D perhaps matching TRBD1 (5 bases). CDR3 size: 14 residues. The germline V and J ends were trimmed by 3 bases and 1 base, with 9 bases remaining between them. Per germline, CDR1 KGHSH and CDR2 LQKENI. The CDR3 is CASSPSGQNTEAFF. Here the CDR3 DNA reads TGTGCCAGCTCACCTAGCGGACAGAACACTGAAGCTTTCTTT.

This clonotype was detected many times. V is TRBV3-1 and J is TRBJ1-2; 9 nucleotides align to TRBD1. After removal of 4 bases from V and 6 bases from J, the junction contained 6 bases not matched to a gene. The germline V gene encodes CDR1 LGHDT and CDR2 YNNKEL (reference sequence). The CDR3 is 14 residues long. The CDR3 nucleotides are TGTGCCAGCAGCCTCTACGGACAGGGGCATGGCTACACCTTC. It is translated as CASSLYGQGHGYTF.

This clonotype appeared many times. The rearrangement uses TRBV6-5 and TRBJ1-2, with D hard to call. The ends were cut back, 0 bases at V and 11 bases at J, with 13 bases in the middle. Germline CDR1 is MNHEY and CDR2 is SVGAGI. This CDR3 region has 13 residues. The DNA of the CDR3 is TGTGCCAGCAGTTACTCTCTGGCCGAAGGTTACACCTTC. Translated, it gives CASSYSLAEGYTF.

The chain links TRBV6-1 to TRBJ2-3; D is uncertain. The CDR3 extends over 15 amino acids. V was pared by 8 bases and J by 3 bases, with 18 bases between. Looked up from germline, CDR1 is MNHNS and CDR2 is SASEGT. The CDR3 spells CASYSVWPETDTQYF. The CDR3 coding sequence is TGTGCCAGCTACAGTGTTTGGCCAGAGACAGATACGCAGTATTTT.

The rearrangement uses TRBV12-3 or TRBV12-4 and TRBJ2-5; the match to TRBD2 covers 8 bases. This CDR3 spans 16 amino acids. After removal of 3 bases from V and 5 bases from J, the junction contained 11 bases not matched to a gene. The CDR3 here is CASSFRGGASWETQYF. The CDR3 DNA is TGTGCCAGCAGTTTTCGGGGGGGCGCATCGTGGGAGACCCAGTACTTC.

V gene TRBV27 combines with J gene TRBJ1-3; TRBD1 is a possible D gene (5 bases). The CDR3 has 14 residues. Germline V lookup: CDR1 MNHEY, CDR2 SMNVEV (reference sequence). Trimming stripped 8 bases from V and 2 bases from J, with 13 bases between. CDR3 sequence (DNA): TGTGCCAGCCCCGTCCAGGGACCTGGAAACACCATATATTTT. It yields the protein CASPVQGPGNTIYF.

This clonotype appeared many times. This could be a read error, since a much larger clone is one nucleotide away. The V call is TRBV28, the J call TRBJ2-7; no firm D call. Trimming cost V 5 bases and J 3 bases, with 2 bases left between them. CDR3 length: 10 residues. Germline V gives CDR1 MDHEN, CDR2 SYDVKM. Written as DNA, the CDR3 is TGTGCCAGCAGTAACTACGAGCAGTACTTC. Translation: CASSNYEQYF.

Many counts were recorded for this clonotype. This chain connects TRBV5-1 to TRBJ2-2, with 10 bases identical to TRBD2. This CDR3 contains 15 residues. V trimming: 0 bases; J trimming: 7 bases; junction bases outside the gene matches: 3. Germline CDR1 reads SGHRS; CDR2 reads YFSETQ. The CDR3 sequence: CASSLASGSIGELFF. The DNA of the CDR3 is TGCGCCAGCAGCTTGGCTAGCGGGAGTATCGGGGAGCTGTTTTTT.

In this sample, this clonotype turned up many times. The chain has TRBV5-1 and TRBJ2-2; unclear D gene. V lost 0 bases and J 6 bases, leaving 12 bases between the germline ends. This CDR3 is built from 15 residues. Germline CDR1 reads SGHRS; CDR2 reads YFSETQ. The CDR3 DNA is TGCGCCAGCAGCTTGGAACTGGGGAAATCCGGGGAGCTGTTTTTT. Translated: CASSLELGKSGELFF.

V gene TRBV9 combines with J gene TRBJ1-1, with a weak D call TRBD1 (5 bases). There are 14 residues in the CDR3. V lost 3 bases and J lost 4, with 13 bases in between. Germline CDR1 and CDR2: SGDLS and YYNGEE. CDR3 in amino acids: CASSGGGGSTEAFF. The CDR3 nucleotides read TGTGCCAGCAGCGGGGGCGGGGGAAGCACTGAAGCTTTCTTT.

This clonotype was found many times. V gene TRBV29-1 combines with J gene TRBJ2-6; D remains ambiguous. V was shortened by 4 bases and J by 0 bases, with 7 bases between the two germline ends. The CDR3 sequence is 14 residues long. Germline V gives CDR1 SQVTM, CDR2 ANQGSEA. Here the CDR3 reads CSVATDSGANVLTF. CDR3 sequence (DNA): TGCAGCGTTGCGACGGACTCTGGGGCCAACGTCCTGACTTTC.

A remark on this clonotype: A much larger clone sits a single nucleotide away, making a read error possible. This sequence joins TRBV12-3 or TRBV12-4 and TRBJ1-2; D unclear. The CDR3 sequence is 13 residues long. The CDR3, as DNA: TGTGCCAGCAGTCCCGGAACTAACTATGGCTACAACTTC. It is translated as CASSPGTNYGYNF.

This clonotype has ten or more counts. CDR3 sequence: CASSMTGSNQPQHF. The CDR3 DNA reads as TGTGCCAGTAGTATGACAGGGAGCAATCAGCCCCAGCATTTT. The chain is built from TRBV19 and TRBJ1-5; 7 nucleotides align to TRBD1. Germline values: CDR1 LNHDA, CDR2 SQIVND (reference sequence). The CDR3 has 14 residues. The junction had 0 bases not matched to a gene; V was cut back by 3 bases and J by 1 base.

This clonotype has ten or more counts. This chain joins TRBV9 and TRBJ2-2, with D perhaps matching TRBD2 (6 bases). The CDR3 extends over 15 amino acids. Germline-derived CDR1 and CDR2 are SGDLS and YYNGEE. The V gene lost 0 bases and the J gene lost 1 base, with 7 bases spanning the gap. The CDR3 protein is CASSVGEENTGELFF. For the CDR3, the DNA is TGTGCCAGCAGCGTAGGGGAGGAGAACACCGGGGAGCTGTTTTTT.

This clonotype was picked up many times. The gene calls are TRBV12-3 or TRBV12-4 and TRBJ1-1; D is unresolved. The V end was cut by 7 bases, the J end by 5 bases, with 17 bases between. The CDR3 loop spans 14 amino acids. The CDR3 region has the DNA TGTGCCAGCAATTTGGGCAGAGGATCTACTGAAGCTTTCTTT. This gives the protein CASNLGRGSTEAFF.

There are many counts of this clonotype. The V and J genes are TRBV24-1 and TRBJ2-2; D possibly corresponds to TRBD1 (5 bases). The CDR3 has 13 amino acids. The V gene's germline CDR1 is KGHDR and CDR2 SFDVKD. Trimming pared 8 bases from V and 2 bases from J, leaving 8 bases between. CDR3 region: CATKDTNTGELFF. CDR3 bases: TGTGCCACCAAGGACACAAACACCGGGGAGCTGTTTTTT.

V and J are TRBV6-1 and TRBJ2-7, with a possible D match to TRBD1 (6 bases). V lost 4 bases and J 3 bases, leaving 13 bases between the germline ends. This CDR3 spans 14 amino acids. CDR1 MNHNS and CDR2 SASEGT come from the germline V gene. The CDR3 nucleotides are TGTGCCAGCAGTGCCAGGGGTTGGGGCTACGAGCAGTACTTC. Protein: CASSARGWGYEQYF.

The gene calls are TRBV14 and TRBJ2-5; no definite D call. The CDR3 runs 11 residues. V was pared by 7 bases and J by 7 bases, with 10 bases between. Germline CDR1 is SGHDN and CDR2 is FVKESK. CDR3 amino acids: CASTSGRTQYF. For the CDR3, the DNA is TGTGCCAGCACCTCCGGGCGGACCCAGTACTTC.